This T cell receptor beta chain was observed in a study of response to subunit inactivated influenza vaccine. The V end was cut by 4 bases, the J end by 0 bases, with 14 bases between. Per the germline V gene, CDR1 is SQVTM and CDR2 is ANQGSEA. The CDR3 consists of 15 residues. TCRdb re-analysed the RT-PCR reads in MiXCR, keeping a single row per CDR3 protein. The sample lists hundreds of thousands of distinct CDR3 sequences; about 11% were seen once. The source was PBMCs from blood, collected on the day of vaccination. The receptor comes from a man over 45 who received an inactivated influenza vaccine. The chain links TRBV29-1 to TRBJ2-3, with a tentative D call TRBD1 (6 bases). DNA for the CDR3: TGCAGCGTTGGAGGGGGTACAACGAGCACAGATACGCAGTATTTT. Protein sequence: CSVGGGTTSTDTQYF.